This T cell receptor beta chain was recovered during a study of OX40 agonist ivuxolimab in advanced cancers. Germline loops: CDR1 LNHDA, CDR2 SQIVND (reference sequence). This CDR3 region has 14 residues. V was pared by 7 bases and J by 3 bases, with 15 bases between. TCRdb keeps only in-frame clones here, not all; method: immunoSEQ multiplex PCR. The table includes about 77,000 clones, 85% to 90% detected once. This TCR was recovered from an adult with an advanced solid tumor such as melanoma, head and neck, liver or kidney cancer. The rearrangement uses TRBV19 and TRBJ1-1; a possible D gene is TRBD1 (5 bases). This material consisted of CD4+ or CD8+ T cells sorted from blood, taken in a trial of the OX40 agonist ivuxolimab. Here the CDR3 DNA reads TGTGCCAGTACTCCCGGGGGGAAGGACACTGAAGCTTTCTTT. It is translated as CASTPGGKDTEAFF.